This is a list of T cell receptor beta chains from one sample in a study of blood T cell repertoires in COVID-19. The table came from immunoSEQ multiplex PCR; TCRdb's copy has only in-frame clones and leaves some out. Here the sample spans 340,000 or so clones, around 90% being singletons. What was sequenced was peripheral blood. The receptor source for this set is a man in his fifties with active or convalescent COVID-19. The CDR3 runs from the conserved cysteine through the conserved F or W. D genes are given only for firm matches. Some rows have no size entry. The others give once, few or many, or a class for an expanded clone.

length	J	V	D	size	DNA	CDR3
18	TRBJ2-1	TRBV19	NA	NA	TGTGCCAGTAGTATGGGAAGGCTCCACGGGGGTCGGTACAATGAGCAGTTCTTC	CASSMGRLHGGRYNEQFF
14	TRBJ1-2	TRBV10-3	NA	NA	TGTGCCATCAGGACCTCAGGCCTCGGGGATGGCTACACCTTC	CAIRTSGLGDGYTF
13	TRBJ2-2	TRBV12-5	TRBD1	NA	TGTGCTAGTGGTACAGGGGGCAGAGGGGAGCTGTTTTTT	CASGTGGRGELFF
16	TRBJ1-5	TRBV3-1/TRBV3-2	TRBD1	NA	TGTGCCAGCAGCCAAGAGTGGACAGGAAGCAATCAGCCCCAGCATTTT	CASSQEWTGSNQPQHF
16	TRBJ2-1	TRBV6-5	NA	NA	TGTGCCAGCAGTTACTCGGGTAGCAATAGTGACAATGAGCAGTTCTTC	CASSYSGSNSDNEQFF
13	TRBJ1-1	TRBV7-9	NA	NA	TGTGCCAGCAGCCGAGAGGAGCCCACTGAAGCTTTCTTT	CASSREEPTEAFF
14	TRBJ1-1	TRBV7-3	NA	NA	TGTGCCAACTCCCCGTTCGGGGGTAGGACTGAAGCTTTCTTT	CANSPFGGRTEAFF
14	TRBJ1-5	TRBV7-9	NA	NA	TGTGCCAGCAGCCCGGACTCGGGCAATCAGCCCCAGCATTTT	CASSPDSGNQPQHF
17	TRBJ1-1	TRBV28	TRBD1	NA	TGTGCCAGCAGTTTATACCAGGGACAGGGGACCAACACTGAAGCTTTCTTT	CASSLYQGQGTNTEAFF
14	TRBJ2-7	TRBV5-1	NA	NA	TGCGCCAGCAGAATTCGGACAGCCACCTACGAGCAGTACTTC	CASRIRTATYEQYF
17	TRBJ2-2	TRBV28	NA	NA	TGTGCCAGCAGCTCACCTGGGGGAACAGGGAGAACCGGGGAGCTGTTTTTT	CASSSPGGTGRTGELFF
15	TRBJ1-1	TRBV19	NA	NA	TGTGCCAGTACCTTCAGGCCAGATTTGAACACTGAAGCTTTCTTT	CASTFRPDLNTEAFF
17	TRBJ2-5	TRBV5-6	TRBD2	NA	TGTGCCAGCAGCTTACTAGCGGGAGGGCCGAGAGGAGAGACCCAGTACTTC	CASSLLAGGPRGETQYF
17	TRBJ2-1	TRBV19	NA	NA	TGTGCCAGTAGTATAGATCACCTAGCAGTCTTGGGAAATGAGCAGTTCTTC	CASSIDHLAVLGNEQFF
14	TRBJ1-4	TRBV19	TRBD1	NA	TGTGCCAGTAGTCCTTCGACAGGGAATGAAAAACTGTTTTTT	CASSPSTGNEKLFF
14	TRBJ1-2	TRBV5-4	TRBD1	NA	TGTGCCAGCAGCCTGGACAGGGATGGCTATGGCTACACCTTC	CASSLDRDGYGYTF
13	TRBJ2-7	TRBV11-1	NA	once	TGTGCCAGCAGCTTAGCCAACAGCTACGAGCAGTACTTC	CASSLANSYEQYF
15	TRBJ1-6	TRBV4-1	TRBD1	NA	TGCGCCAGCAGCCACGGACAGGTCAATAATTCACCCCTCCACTTT	CASSHGQVNNSPLHF
15	TRBJ1-1	TRBV18	NA	NA	TGTGCCAGCTCACCATCGGGGGGGATGAACACTGAAGCTTTCTTT	CASSPSGGMNTEAFF
15	TRBJ1-2	TRBV30	NA	NA	TGTGCCTGGAGTCGGGAAAGGATCCCCCACTATGGCTACACCTTC	CAWSRERIPHYGYTF
13	TRBJ1-2	TRBV10-3	NA	NA	TGTGCCATCAGTGATCGGGGGGGTTATGGCTACACCTTC	CAISDRGGYGYTF
17	TRBJ2-6	TRBV4-3	NA	NA	TGCGCCAGCAGCCTAAGGCCAGGTCACTCTGGGGCCAACGTCCTGACTTTC	CASSLRPGHSGANVLTF
12	TRBJ1-1	TRBV9	NA	NA	TGTGCCAGCAGCCGTGGGGGGACTGAAGCTTTCTTT	CASSRGGTEAFF
16	TRBJ2-7	TRBV14	TRBD2	NA	TGTGCCAGCAGCCCTAGGACTAGCGGGTACTCCTACGAGCAGTACTTC	CASSPRTSGYSYEQYF
15	TRBJ1-4	TRBV30	TRBD1	NA	TGTGCCTGGAGTGTTGGACAGGGGATCAATGAAAAACTGTTTTTT	CAWSVGQGINEKLFF
16	TRBJ2-1	TRBV7-2	NA	NA	TGTGCCAGCCGCAAACCCGGGACAAACTCCTACAATGAGCAGTTCTTC	CASRKPGTNSYNEQFF
18	TRBJ2-1	TRBV13	TRBD2	few	TGTGCCAGCAGCTCGGTGACTAGCGGGGGCCCCTCCTACAATGAGCAGTTCTTC	CASSSVTSGGPSYNEQFF